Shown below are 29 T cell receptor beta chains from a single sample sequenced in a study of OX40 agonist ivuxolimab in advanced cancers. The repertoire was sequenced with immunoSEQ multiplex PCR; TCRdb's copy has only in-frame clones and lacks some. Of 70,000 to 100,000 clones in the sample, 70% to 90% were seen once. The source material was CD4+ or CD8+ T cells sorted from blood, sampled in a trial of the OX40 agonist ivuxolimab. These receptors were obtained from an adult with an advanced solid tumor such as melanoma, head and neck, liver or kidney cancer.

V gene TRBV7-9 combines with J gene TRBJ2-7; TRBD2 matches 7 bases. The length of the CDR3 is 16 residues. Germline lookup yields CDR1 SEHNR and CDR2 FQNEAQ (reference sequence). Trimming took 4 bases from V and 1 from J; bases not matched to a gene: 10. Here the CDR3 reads CASSYIPGTTSYEQYF. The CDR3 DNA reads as TGTGCCAGCAGCTACATTCCCGGGACTACTTCCTACGAGCAGTACTTC.

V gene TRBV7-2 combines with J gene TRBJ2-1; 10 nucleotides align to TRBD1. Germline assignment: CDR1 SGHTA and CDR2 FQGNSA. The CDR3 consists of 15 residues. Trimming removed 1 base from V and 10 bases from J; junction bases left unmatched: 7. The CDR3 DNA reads TGTGCCAGCAGCTTAGGGGGACAGGGGATTAAAGAGCAGTTCTTC. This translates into CASSLGGQGIKEQFF.

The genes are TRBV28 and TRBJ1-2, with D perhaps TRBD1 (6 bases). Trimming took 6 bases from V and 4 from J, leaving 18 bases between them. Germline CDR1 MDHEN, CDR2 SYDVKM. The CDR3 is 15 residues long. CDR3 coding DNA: TGTGCCAGCAGATCGCCAGGGGCGGAAAGCTATGGCTACACCTTC. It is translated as CASRSPGAESYGYTF.

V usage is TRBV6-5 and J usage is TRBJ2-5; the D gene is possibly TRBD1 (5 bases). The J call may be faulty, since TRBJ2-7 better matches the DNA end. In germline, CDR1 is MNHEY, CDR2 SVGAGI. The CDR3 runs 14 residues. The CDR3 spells CASSSPGQTYEQYF. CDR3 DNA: TGTGCCAGCAGTTCCCCAGGGCAAACCTACGAGCAGTACTTC.

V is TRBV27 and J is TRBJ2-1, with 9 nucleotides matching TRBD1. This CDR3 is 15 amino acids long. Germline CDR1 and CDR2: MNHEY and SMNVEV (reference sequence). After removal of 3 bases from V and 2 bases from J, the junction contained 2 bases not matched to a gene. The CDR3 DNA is TGTGCCAGCAGTTTCGGGACAGGGACCTACAATGAGCAGTTCTTC. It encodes CASSFGTGTYNEQFF.

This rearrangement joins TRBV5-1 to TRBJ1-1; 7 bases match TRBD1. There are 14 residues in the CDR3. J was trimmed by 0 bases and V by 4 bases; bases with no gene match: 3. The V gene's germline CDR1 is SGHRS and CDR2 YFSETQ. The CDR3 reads CASSRDSLNTEAFF. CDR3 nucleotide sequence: TGCGCCAGCAGCAGGGACAGCCTGAACACTGAAGCTTTCTTT.

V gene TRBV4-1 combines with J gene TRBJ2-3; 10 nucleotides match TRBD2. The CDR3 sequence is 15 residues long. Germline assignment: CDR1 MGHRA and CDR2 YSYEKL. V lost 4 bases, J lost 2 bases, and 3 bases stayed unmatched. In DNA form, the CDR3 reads TGCGCCAGCAGCCCGGGACTAGCGTACACAGATACGCAGTATTTT. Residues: CASSPGLAYTDTQYF.

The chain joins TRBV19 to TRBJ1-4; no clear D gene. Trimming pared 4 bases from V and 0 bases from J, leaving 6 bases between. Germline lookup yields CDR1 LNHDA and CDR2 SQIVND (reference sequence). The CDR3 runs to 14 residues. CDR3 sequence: CASSRSSTNEKLFF. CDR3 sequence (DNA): TGTGCCAGTAGTAGGTCTTCAACTAATGAAAAACTGTTTTTT.

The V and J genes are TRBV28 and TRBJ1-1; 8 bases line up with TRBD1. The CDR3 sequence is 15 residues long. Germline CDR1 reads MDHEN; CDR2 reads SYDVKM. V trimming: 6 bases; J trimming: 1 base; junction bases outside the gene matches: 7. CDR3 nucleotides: TGTGCCAGCAGGAAAACAGGGGGGTCGAACACTGAAGCTTTCTTT. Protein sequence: CASRKTGGSNTEAFF.

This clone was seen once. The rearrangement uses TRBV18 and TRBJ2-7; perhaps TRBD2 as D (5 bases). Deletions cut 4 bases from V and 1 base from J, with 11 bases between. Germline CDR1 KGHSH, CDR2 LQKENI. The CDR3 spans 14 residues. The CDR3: CASSQGLASYEQYF. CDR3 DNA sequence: TGTGCCAGCTCACAAGGACTGGCTTCCTACGAGCAGTACTTC.

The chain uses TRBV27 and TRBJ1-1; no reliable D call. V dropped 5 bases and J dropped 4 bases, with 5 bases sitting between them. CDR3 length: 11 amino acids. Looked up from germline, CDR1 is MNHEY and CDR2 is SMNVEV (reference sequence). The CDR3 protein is CASSGGTEAFF. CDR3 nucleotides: TGTGCCAGCAGTGGTGGCACTGAAGCTTTCTTT.

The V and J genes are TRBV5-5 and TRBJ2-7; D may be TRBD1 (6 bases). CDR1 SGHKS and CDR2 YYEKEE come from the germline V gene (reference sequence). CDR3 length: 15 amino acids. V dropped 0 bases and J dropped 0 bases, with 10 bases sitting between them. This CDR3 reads CASSLADRSSYEQYF. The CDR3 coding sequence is TGTGCCAGCAGCTTGGCCGACAGGAGCTCCTACGAGCAGTACTTC. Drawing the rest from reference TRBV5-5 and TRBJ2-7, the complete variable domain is DAGVTQSPTHLIKTRGQQVTLRCSPISGHKSVSWYQQVLGQGPQFIFQYYEKEERGRGNFPDRFSARQFPNYSSELNVNALLLGDSALYLCASSLADRSSYEQYFGPGTRLTVT.

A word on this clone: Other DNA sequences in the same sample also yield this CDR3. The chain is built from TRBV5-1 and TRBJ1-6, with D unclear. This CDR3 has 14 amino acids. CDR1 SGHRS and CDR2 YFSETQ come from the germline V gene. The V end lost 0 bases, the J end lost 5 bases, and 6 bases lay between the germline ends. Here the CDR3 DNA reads TGCGCCAGCAGCTTGGGACAAAATAATTCACCCCTCCACTTT. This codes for CASSLGQNNSPLHF.

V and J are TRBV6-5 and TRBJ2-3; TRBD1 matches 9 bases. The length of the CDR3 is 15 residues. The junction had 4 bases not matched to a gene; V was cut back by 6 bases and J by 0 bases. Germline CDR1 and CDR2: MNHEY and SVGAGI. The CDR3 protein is CASRRTGASTDTQYF. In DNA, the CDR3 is TGTGCCAGCAGACGGACAGGGGCTAGCACAGATACGCAGTATTTT.

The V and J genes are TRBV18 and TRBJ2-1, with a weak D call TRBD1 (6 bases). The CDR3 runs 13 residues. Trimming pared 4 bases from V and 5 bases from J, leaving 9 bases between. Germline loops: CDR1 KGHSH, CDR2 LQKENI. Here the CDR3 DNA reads TGTGCCAGCTCACGAAACAGGGACAATGAGCAGTTCTTC. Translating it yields CASSRNRDNEQFF.

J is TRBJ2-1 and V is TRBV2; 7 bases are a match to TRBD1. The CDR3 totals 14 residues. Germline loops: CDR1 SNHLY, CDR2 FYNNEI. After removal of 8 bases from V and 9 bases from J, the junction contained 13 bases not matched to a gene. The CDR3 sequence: CASDGQVTFSEQFF. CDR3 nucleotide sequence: TGTGCCAGCGACGGACAGGTAACTTTTAGTGAGCAGTTCTTC. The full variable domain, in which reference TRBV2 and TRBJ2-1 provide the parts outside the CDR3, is EPEVTQTPSHQVTQMGQEVILRCVPISNHLYFYWYRQILGQKVEFLVSFYNNEISEKSEIFDDQFSVERPDGSNFTLKIRSTKLEDSAMYFCASDGQVTFSEQFFGPGTRLTVL.

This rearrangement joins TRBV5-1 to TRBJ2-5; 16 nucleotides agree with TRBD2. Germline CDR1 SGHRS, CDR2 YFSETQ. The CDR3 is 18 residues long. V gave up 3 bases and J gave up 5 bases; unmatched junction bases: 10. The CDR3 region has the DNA TGCGCCAGCAGCTCGGGACTAGCGGGAGGGCCAGTCGATGAGACCCAGTACTTC. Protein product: CASSSGLAGGPVDETQYF.

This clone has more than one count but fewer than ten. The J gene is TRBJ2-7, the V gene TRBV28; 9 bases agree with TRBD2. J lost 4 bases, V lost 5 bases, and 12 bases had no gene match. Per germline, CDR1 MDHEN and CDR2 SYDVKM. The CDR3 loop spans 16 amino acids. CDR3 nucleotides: TGTGCCAGCAGTCCGCCTAGCGGGATCTTCTTGTACGAGCAGTACTTC. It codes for CASSPPSGIFLYEQYF.

CDR3 region: CASSSGGLGGLSEQFF. The DNA of the CDR3 is TGCGCCAGCAGCTCCGGGGGACTAGGGGGATTATCGGAGCAGTTCTTC. The chain carries TRBV5-1 and TRBJ2-1; TRBD2 agrees at 8 bases. J gave up 10 bases and V 3 bases, and 15 bases lay outside the gene matches. Germline V gene sequence: CDR1 SGHRS, CDR2 YFSETQ. CDR3 length: 16 amino acids. The full variable domain, its missing parts supplied by reference TRBV5-1 and TRBJ2-1, is KAGVTQTPRYLIKTRGQQVTLSCSPISGHRSVSWYQQTPGQGLQFLFEYFSETQRNKGNFPGRFSGRQFSNSRSEMNVSTLELGDSALYLCASSSGGLGGLSEQFFGPGTRLTVL.

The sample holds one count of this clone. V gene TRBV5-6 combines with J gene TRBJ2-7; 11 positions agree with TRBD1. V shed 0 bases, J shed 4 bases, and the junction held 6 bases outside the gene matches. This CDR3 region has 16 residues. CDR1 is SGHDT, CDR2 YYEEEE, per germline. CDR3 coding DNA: TGTGCCAGCAGCTTGGGGACCGGGACAGGGGGTTACGAGCAGTACTTC. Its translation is CASSLGTGTGGYEQYF.

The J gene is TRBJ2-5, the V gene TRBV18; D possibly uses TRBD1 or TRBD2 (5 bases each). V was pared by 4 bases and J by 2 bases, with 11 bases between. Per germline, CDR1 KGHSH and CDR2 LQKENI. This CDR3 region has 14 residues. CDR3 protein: CASSRGGLQETQYF. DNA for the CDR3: TGTGCCAGCTCACGGGGCGGGCTACAAGAGACCCAGTACTTC.

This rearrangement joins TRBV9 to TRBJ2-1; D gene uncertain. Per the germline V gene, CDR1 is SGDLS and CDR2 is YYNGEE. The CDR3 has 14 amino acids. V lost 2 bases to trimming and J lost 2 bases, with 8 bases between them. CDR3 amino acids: CASSVGSTYNEQFF. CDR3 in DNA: TGTGCCAGCAGCGTTGGGTCTACCTACAATGAGCAGTTCTTC.

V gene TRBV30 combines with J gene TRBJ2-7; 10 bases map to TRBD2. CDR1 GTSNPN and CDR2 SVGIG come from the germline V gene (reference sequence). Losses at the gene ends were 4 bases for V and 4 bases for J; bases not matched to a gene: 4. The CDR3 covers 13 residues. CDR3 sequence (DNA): TGTGCCTGGATTCCTAGCGGGAGATACGAGCAGTACTTC. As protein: CAWIPSGRYEQYF.

Here the CDR3 DNA reads TGTGCCAGCAGCGTAGACAGTTTTACTGAAGCTTTCTTT. Amino acids: CASSVDSFTEAFF. The J gene is TRBJ1-1, the V gene TRBV25-1; D is perhaps TRBD1 (5 bases). Germline-derived CDR1 and CDR2 are MGHDK and SYGVNS. V lost 6 bases and J 5 bases, leaving 13 bases between the germline ends. This CDR3 comprises 13 residues.

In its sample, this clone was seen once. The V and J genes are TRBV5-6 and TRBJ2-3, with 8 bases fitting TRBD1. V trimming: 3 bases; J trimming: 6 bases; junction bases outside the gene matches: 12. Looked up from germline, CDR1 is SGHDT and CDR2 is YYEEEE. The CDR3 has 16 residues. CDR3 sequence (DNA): TGTGCCAGCAGCTCCCCTCGGACAGGGACAAGGGATACGCAGTATTTT. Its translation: CASSSPRTGTRDTQYF.

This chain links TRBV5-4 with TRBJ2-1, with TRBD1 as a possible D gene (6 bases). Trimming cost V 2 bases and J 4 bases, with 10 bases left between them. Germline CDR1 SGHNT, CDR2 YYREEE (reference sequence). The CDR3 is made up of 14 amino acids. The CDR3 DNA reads TGTGCCAGCAGCTTAAGGGGGACGTACAATGAGCAGTTCTTC. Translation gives CASSLRGTYNEQFF.

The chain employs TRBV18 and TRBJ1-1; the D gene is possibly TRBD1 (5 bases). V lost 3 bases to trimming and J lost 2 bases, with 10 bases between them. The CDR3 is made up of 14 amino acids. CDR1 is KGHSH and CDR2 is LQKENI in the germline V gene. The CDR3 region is CASSPRQLNTEAFF. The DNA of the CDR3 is TGTGCCAGCTCACCCAGACAGCTTAACACTGAAGCTTTCTTT.

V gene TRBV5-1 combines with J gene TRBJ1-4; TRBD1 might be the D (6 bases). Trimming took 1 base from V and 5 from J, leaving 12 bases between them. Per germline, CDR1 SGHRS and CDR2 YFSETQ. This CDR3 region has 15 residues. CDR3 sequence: CASSLTGTPNEKLFF. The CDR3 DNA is TGCGCCAGCAGCTTGACCGGGACACCGAATGAAAAACTGTTTTTT.

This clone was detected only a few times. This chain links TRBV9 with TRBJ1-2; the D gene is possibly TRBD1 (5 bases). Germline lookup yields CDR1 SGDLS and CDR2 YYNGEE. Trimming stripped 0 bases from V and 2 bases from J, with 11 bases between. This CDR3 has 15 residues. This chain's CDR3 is CASSVDGASNYGYTF. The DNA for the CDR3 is TGTGCCAGCAGCGTAGATGGGGCATCCAACTATGGCTACACCTTC.